Below, 10 T cell receptor beta chains from the same sample are listed, as sequenced in a study of beta chain features in type 1 diabetes. Of the isolated RNA, all was reverse transcribed, and so the sequenced material was expressed TCRB transcripts. Libraries were prepared by immunoSEQ multiplex PCR; TCRdb keeps only in-frame clonotypes and omits some of them. The sample has 400,000 to 450,000 clones, more than 11% seen once. Sequencing used naive CD4+ T cells from blood. The receptors stem from a man aged 25-45 years in good health.

The chain combines TRBV5-1 with TRBJ2-5, with 13 bases lining up with TRBD2. CDR1 is SGHRS and CDR2 is YFSETQ in the germline V gene. Trimming removed 0 bases from V and 0 bases from J; junction bases left unmatched: 8. The CDR3 has 19 amino acids. CDR3 residues: CASSLALLAGGPDQETQYF. The CDR3 nucleotides are TGCGCCAGCAGCTTGGCCCTACTAGCGGGAGGGCCAGACCAAGAGACCCAGTACTTC.

The chain carries TRBV19 and TRBJ2-2, with D possibly matching TRBD2 (5 bases). Germline loops: CDR1 LNHDA, CDR2 SQIVND (reference sequence). V shed 6 bases and J shed 7 bases, with 18 bases lying between them. CDR3 length: 15 residues. CDR3 amino acids: CASRSSARAYGELFF. DNA of the CDR3: TGTGCCAGTAGGTCCTCAGCGCGGGCGTACGGGGAGCTGTTTTTT. Looking up the rest from reference TRBV19 and TRBJ2-2 gives the full variable domain: DGGITQSPKYLFRKEGQNVTLSCEQNLNHDAMYWYRQDPGQGLRLIYYSQIVNDFQKGDIAEGYSVSREKKESFPLTVTSAQKNPTAFYLCASRSSARAYGELFFGEGSRLTVL.

This clone was counted between two and nine times. The chain combines TRBV6-6 with TRBJ2-5; TRBD2 might be the D (7 bases). V lost 2 bases and J lost 5, with 12 bases in between. CDR1 is MNHNY, CDR2 SVGAGI, per germline (reference sequence). The CDR3 covers 14 residues. CDR3 DNA: TGTGCCAGCAGTTACGTGCGGGGGCCGGAGACCCAGTACTTC. Amino acid sequence: CASSYVRGPETQYF.

This clone was detected only a few times. The chain combines TRBV14 with TRBJ2-5; 11 bases fit TRBD2. With V trimmed by 1 base and J by 3 bases, 7 bases remained unmatched. The CDR3 consists of 17 residues. Germline V gene lookup returns CDR1 SGHDN and CDR2 FVKESK. The CDR3 bases are TGTGCCAGCAGCCAAGCTCGAACTAGCGGGAGTGAAGAGACCCAGTACTTC. This gives the protein CASSQARTSGSEETQYF.

The gene calls are TRBV23-1 and TRBJ2-7; a possible D gene is TRBD1 (5 bases). TRBV23-1 is given ORF status, its function remaining uncertain. CDR3 length: 14 residues. Trimming left V 4 bases short and J 2 bases short, with 12 bases between. The DNA for the CDR3 is TGCGCCAGCAGTCCCGCCCAGGGTACCTACGAGCAGTACGTC. Protein product: CASSPAQGTYEQYV.

V usage is TRBV15 and J usage is TRBJ2-3; tentatively, D is TRBD2 (5 bases). Trimming shortened V by 1 base and J by 4 bases, and 15 bases separated the two germline ends. Germline CDR1 and CDR2: LNHNV and YYDKDF (reference sequence). The CDR3 length is 16 residues. The CDR3 nucleotides read TGTGCCACCAGCAGAGTGGACGGGGTGGACCCAGATACGCAGTATTTT. Translated: CATSRVDGVDPDTQYF.

The sample holds a few counts of this clone. The chain uses TRBV2 and TRBJ1-2; tentatively, D is TRBD1 (6 bases). The CDR3 totals 13 residues. Between the trimmed V and J ends, which lost 7 bases and 6 bases, there was a span of 15 bases. Germline V CDR1 and CDR2: SNHLY, FYNNEI. CDR3: CASIYRASDGYTF. DNA for the CDR3: TGTGCCAGCATTTACAGGGCTTCGGATGGCTACACCTTC. Full variable domain (rest looked up from reference TRBV2 and TRBJ1-2): EPEVTQTPSHQVTQMGQEVILRCVPISNHLYFYWYRQILGQKVEFLVSFYNNEISEKSEIFDDQFSVERPDGSNFTLKIRSTKLEDSAMYFCASIYRASDGYTFGSGTRLTVV.

This clone has just a few counts. This chain connects TRBV2 to TRBJ2-2; 12 bases are shared with TRBD2. J lost 7 bases, V lost 5 bases, and 8 bases had no gene match. This CDR3 region has 16 residues. CDR1 is SNHLY, CDR2 FYNNEI, per germline. In DNA form, the CDR3 reads TGTGCCAGCAGTTCGACTAGCGGGAGCCGGGACGGGGAGCTGTTTTTT. This gives the protein CASSSTSGSRDGELFF.

The chain recombines TRBV7-2 with TRBJ2-5; D is possibly TRBD2 (5 bases). The CDR3 covers 16 residues. Germline lookup yields CDR1 SGHTA and CDR2 FQGNSA. With 5 bases removed from V and 3 bases from J, the gap between germline ends came to 19 bases. CDR3 region: CASSPQNTRVKETQYF. The CDR3 DNA reads as TGTGCCAGCAGCCCTCAGAACACTAGGGTGAAAGAGACCCAGTACTTC.

V usage is TRBV29-1 and J usage is TRBJ1-5; D unresolved. The CDR3 totals 13 residues. Germline CDR1 and CDR2: SQVTM and ANQGSEA. Trimming took off 8 bases at V and 0 bases at J, with 11 bases between the two ends. The CDR3 sequence is CSISGGSNQPQHF. The CDR3 DNA reads as TGCAGCATCTCTGGAGGTAGCAATCAGCCCCAGCATTTT. The complete variable domain, with remaining parts taken from reference TRBV29-1 and TRBJ1-5, reads SAVISQKPSRDICQRGTSLTIQCQVDSQVTMMFWYRQQPGQSLTLIATANQGSEATYESGFVIDKFPISRPNLTFSTLTVSNMSPEDSSIYLCSISGGSNQPQHFGDGTRLSIL.